A single sample gave rise to the 25 T cell receptor beta chains below, sequenced in a study of cytomegalovirus exposure and HLA in healthy donors. Using immunoSEQ multiplex PCR, the repertoire was profiled, and TCRdb retains in-frame clones only, with some absent. The sample has roughly 240,000 clones, approximately 87% seen once. What was sequenced was PBMCs. The origin of the receptors is a young man in good health and CMV-seronegative.

The chain is built from TRBV30 and TRBJ1-5; TRBD1 agrees at 8 bases. Germline values: CDR1 GTSNPN, CDR2 SVGIG (reference sequence). After removal of 5 bases from V and 5 bases from J, the junction contained 5 bases not matched to a gene. This CDR3 comprises 13 residues. The CDR3 region has the DNA TGTGCCTGGGATGGACAGGGCGATCAGCCCCAGCATTTT. Translation: CAWDGQGDQPQHF.

In its sample, this clone was seen a few times. For the CDR3, the DNA is TGTGCCAGCAGCAGGGAAGGGACCGGGGAGCTGTTTTTT. Its translation: CASSREGTGELFF. V gene TRBV2 combines with J gene TRBJ2-2, with D perhaps TRBD1 (5 bases). The V and J ends lost 6 bases and 5 bases respectively, with 10 bases between them. Germline assignment: CDR1 SNHLY and CDR2 FYNNEI. This CDR3 contains 13 residues. Full variable domain (rest looked up from reference TRBV2 and TRBJ2-2): EPEVTQTPSHQVTQMGQEVILRCVPISNHLYFYWYRQILGQKVEFLVSFYNNEISEKSEIFDDQFSVERPDGSNFTLKIRSTKLEDSAMYFCASSREGTGELFFGEGSRLTVL.

The V gene is TRBV5-1, the J gene TRBJ2-7; 13 bases align to TRBD2. Per germline, CDR1 SGHRS and CDR2 YFSETQ. The CDR3 is 15 residues long. Losses at the gene ends were 5 bases for V and 3 bases for J; bases not matched to a gene: 5. The CDR3 protein is CASREGLAGNYEQYF. CDR3 DNA: TGCGCCAGCAGGGAGGGACTAGCGGGAAACTACGAGCAGTACTTC.

CDR3 sequence: CASSGGSGDQPQHF. DNA of the CDR3: TGCGCCAGCAGTGGAGGCAGTGGCGATCAGCCCCAGCATTTT. The V call is TRBV10-1, the J call TRBJ1-5; no definite D call. Trimming left V 4 bases short and J 5 bases short, with 12 bases between. CDR1 and CDR2 from the germline V gene are WNHNN and SYGVQD (reference sequence). The CDR3 totals 14 residues.

The chain links TRBV5-1 to TRBJ2-3; 7 bases are a match to TRBD2. The CDR3 spans 14 residues. V shed 6 bases, J shed 1 base, and the junction held 5 bases outside the gene matches. Germline CDR1 SGHRS, CDR2 YFSETQ. The CDR3 DNA is TGCGCCAGCATGGCGAGCGGGGGCACAGATACGCAGTATTTT. It codes for CASMASGGTDTQYF.

The chain couples TRBV7-2 to TRBJ2-7; no clear D gene. CDR3 length equals 14 residues. Germline CDR1 is SGHTA and CDR2 is FQGNSA. The V and J ends lost 5 bases and 0 bases respectively, with 11 bases between them. CDR3 bases: TGTGCCAGCAGCCCCTCGCGGAGCTCCTACGAGCAGTACTTC. Its protein product is CASSPSRSSYEQYF.

V gene TRBV30 combines with J gene TRBJ1-2; possibly TRBD1 for D (6 bases). The length of the CDR3 is 13 residues. Germline V gene sequence: CDR1 GTSNPN, CDR2 SVGIG (reference sequence). V was trimmed by 2 bases and J by 8 bases, leaving 15 bases between them. The DNA for the CDR3 is TGTGCCTGGAGTTTGACAGGTTTCCGAGGCTACACCTTC. Translating it yields CAWSLTGFRGYTF.

V is TRBV4-1 and J is TRBJ2-3, with D possibly matching TRBD2 (6 bases). The germline V gene has CDR1 MGHRA and CDR2 YSYEKL. CDR3 length: 17 amino acids. The V gene lost 0 bases and the J gene lost 5 bases, with 18 bases spanning the gap. CDR3 in amino acids: CASSQDQTSFLRDTQYF. The DNA for the CDR3 is TGCGCCAGCAGCCAAGATCAGACTAGTTTTCTTCGAGATACGCAGTATTTT.

The rearrangement uses TRBV28 and TRBJ2-7, with D possibly TRBD2 on 5 matching bases. V gave up 6 bases and J gave up 3 bases, with 6 bases separating them. Germline values: CDR1 MDHEN, CDR2 SYDVKM. The CDR3 totals 11 residues. CDR3 protein: CASSGLYEQYF. As DNA, the CDR3 is TGTGCCAGCAGCGGACTCTACGAGCAGTACTTC.

The rearrangement uses TRBV27 and TRBJ2-5, with D uncertain. The CDR3 is 15 amino acids. Germline lookup yields CDR1 MNHEY and CDR2 SMNVEV (reference sequence). Trimming pared 2 bases from V and 5 bases from J, leaving 15 bases between. CDR3 DNA sequence: TGTGCCAGCAGTTTAAGTTCCTGGTCTCGGGAGACCCAGTACTTC. It yields the protein CASSLSSWSRETQYF.

This chain's CDR3 is CASSYGLAAETQYF. The CDR3 coding sequence is TGTGCCAGCAGTTACGGCCTAGCTGCGGAGACCCAGTACTTC. The chain has TRBV6-5 and TRBJ2-5; the D gene is possibly TRBD2 (5 bases). CDR3 length: 14 amino acids. Trimming removed 2 bases from V and 5 bases from J, with 12 bases in between. CDR1 is MNHEY, CDR2 SVGAGI, per germline.

V gene TRBV7-8 combines with J gene TRBJ2-7; 10 nucleotides align to TRBD1. Germline CDR1 SGHVS, CDR2 FQNEAQ. This CDR3 contains 16 residues. V gave up 5 bases and J gave up 2 bases; unmatched junction bases: 9. CDR3 sequence: CASSPHGQGGTYEQYF. The CDR3 coding sequence is TGTGCCAGCAGCCCACACGGACAGGGGGGTACCTACGAGCAGTACTTC.

V and J are TRBV28 and TRBJ1-5; 9 bases agree with TRBD1. The germline V gene has CDR1 MDHEN and CDR2 SYDVKM. The CDR3 covers 14 residues. V trimming: 6 bases; J trimming: 6 bases; junction bases outside the gene matches: 6. The CDR3, as DNA: TGTGCCAGCAGAGCCGACAGGGGGGGTCAGCCCCAGCATTTT. Translated: CASRADRGGQPQHF.

The CDR3: CASSPARGLAGQTQYF. DNA of the CDR3: TGTGCCAGCAGCCCAGCCCGGGGACTAGCGGGGCAGACCCAGTACTTC. This chain joins TRBV7-6 and TRBJ2-5; 13 bases are a match to TRBD2. The CDR3 sequence is 16 residues long. Germline V gene data show CDR1 as SGHVS and CDR2 as FNYEAQ. J was trimmed by 6 bases and V by 5 bases; bases with no gene match: 9.

The V gene is TRBV7-2, the J gene TRBJ1-1, with 7 bases fitting TRBD1. Trimming removed 5 bases from V and 4 bases from J; junction bases left unmatched: 7. The germline gives CDR1 SGHTA, CDR2 FQGNSA. The CDR3 extends over 14 amino acids. CDR3 coding DNA: TGTGCCAGCAGCCCAGATTCAGGGGGCACTGAAGCTTTCTTT. Amino acids: CASSPDSGGTEAFF.

For this clone: A junction boundary mismatches the germline segment, possibly from a read error. The V gene is TRBV30, the J gene TRBJ1-2, with D possibly TRBD1 on 5 matching bases. The CDR3 consists of 12 residues. The germline V gene encodes CDR1 GTSNPN and CDR2 SVGIG (reference sequence). CDR3 bases: TGTGCCTGGAGTGTCCTCACGGAGGGGTGCATCTTC. Translation gives CAWSVLTEGCIF.

This clone has a handful of counts. The chain couples TRBV5-4 to TRBJ2-7, with 7 bases that match TRBD2. The germline V gene has CDR1 SGHNT and CDR2 YYREEE (reference sequence). The junction had 5 bases not matched to a gene; V was cut back by 2 bases and J by 0 bases. CDR3 length: 15 amino acids. The CDR3 DNA reads as TGTGCCAGCAGCTTAAAAGCGGGATTCTCCTACGAGCAGTACTTC. It codes for CASSLKAGFSYEQYF.

This clone showed up just once. The genes are TRBV28 and TRBJ2-4, with TRBD1 matching 8 bases. This CDR3 has 16 amino acids. From germline, CDR1 is MDHEN and CDR2 SYDVKM. V trimming: 5 bases; J trimming: 3 bases; junction bases outside the gene matches: 9. The CDR3 DNA is TGTGCCAGCAGTCCCCGGACAGGGTATGACAAAAACATTCAGTACTTC. It specifies CASSPRTGYDKNIQYF. Looking up the rest from reference TRBV28 and TRBJ2-4 gives the full variable domain: DVKVTQSSRYLVKRTGEKVFLECVQDMDHENMFWYRQDPGLGLRLIYFSYDVKMKEKGDIPEGYSVSREKKERFSLILESASTNQTSMYLCASSPRTGYDKNIQYFGAGTRLSVL.

The chain has TRBV7-2 and TRBJ1-5; TRBD1 matches 9 bases. The CDR3 sequence is 14 residues long. CDR1 is SGHTA and CDR2 is FQGNSA in the germline V gene. J gave up 2 bases and V 5 bases, and 1 base lay outside the gene matches. In DNA form, the CDR3 reads TGTGCCAGCAGCCACAGGGGGCGCAATCAGCCCCAGCATTTT. Protein product: CASSHRGRNQPQHF.

The chain combines TRBV14 with TRBJ2-1, with 9 bases identical to TRBD1. Germline V gene data show CDR1 as SGHDN and CDR2 as FVKESK. The CDR3 sequence is 15 residues long. The ends lost 5 bases at V and 2 bases at J; junction bases unmatched: 4. CDR3 loop: CASSFRQGAYNEQFF. CDR3 in DNA: TGTGCCAGCAGCTTCCGACAGGGGGCCTACAATGAGCAGTTCTTC.

V gene TRBV4-3 combines with J gene TRBJ2-7; 7 bases fit TRBD2. V trimming: 1 base; J trimming: 2 bases; junction bases outside the gene matches: 14. The CDR3 covers 18 residues. Germline V CDR1 and CDR2: LGHNA, YSLEER. The CDR3 reads CASSQAVREGRDAYEQYF. In DNA, the CDR3 is TGCGCCAGCAGCCAAGCTGTAAGGGAGGGGAGGGACGCCTACGAGCAGTACTTC.

The rearrangement uses TRBV5-1 and TRBJ1-4; D gene uncertain. Trimming removed 5 bases from V and 8 bases from J, with 10 bases in between. The CDR3 is made up of 12 amino acids. CDR1 is SGHRS, CDR2 YFSETQ, per germline. The CDR3 reads CASSQVGEKLFF. In nucleotides, the CDR3 is TGCGCCAGCAGTCAGGTCGGAGAAAAACTGTTTTTT. The variable domain in full, completed from reference TRBV5-1 and TRBJ1-4, reads KAGVTQTPRYLIKTRGQQVTLSCSPISGHRSVSWYQQTPGQGLQFLFEYFSETQRNKGNFPGRFSGRQFSNSRSEMNVSTLELGDSALYLCASSQVGEKLFFGSGTQLSVL.

The chain combines TRBV27 with TRBJ2-7; D is unresolved. Trimming took 6 bases from V and 2 from J, leaving 17 bases between them. Looked up from germline, CDR1 is MNHEY and CDR2 is SMNVEV (reference sequence). This CDR3 contains 15 residues. The DNA of the CDR3 is TGTGCCAGCAGCGCCAACAGAAGTCCAACCTACGAGCAGTACTTC. Encoded protein: CASSANRSPTYEQYF.

The chain couples TRBV5-1 to TRBJ1-6; D is unclear. CDR3 length: 14 amino acids. In germline, CDR1 is SGHRS, CDR2 YFSETQ. V lost 2 bases and J 9 bases, leaving 12 bases between the germline ends. The CDR3 DNA follows: TGCGCCAGCAGCTTCACCAGTGGTCCTTCACCCCTCCACTTT. Amino acid sequence: CASSFTSGPSPLHF.

The rearrangement uses TRBV5-1 and TRBJ1-3; the match to TRBD1 covers 10 bases. This CDR3 comprises 17 residues. Per the germline V gene, CDR1 is SGHRS and CDR2 is YFSETQ. V trimming: 3 bases; J trimming: 3 bases; junction bases outside the gene matches: 9. CDR3 loop: CASSSGTGVMGGNTIYF. For the CDR3, the DNA is TGCGCCAGCAGCTCCGGGACAGGGGTGATGGGTGGAAACACCATATATTTT.